The 19 T cell receptor beta chains in this list originate from one sample, sequenced in a study of low-dose radiotherapy and immunotherapy resistance in tumors. Indicated time point: before trial treatment. TRAV- and TRBV-specific primers were used for first-strand cDNA, which covered alpha and beta chains. A roughly 20-cycle PCR with a constant-region primer and V-primer adapter amplified TCRs. TCRdb used MiXCR to reprocess the reads, holding one entry per CDR3 protein. The sample records 75,000 to 95,000 distinct CDR3 sequences, 18% being singletons. Sequences were derived from PBMCs, sampled before treatment. These receptors all stem from a male donor with prostate cancer.

This clonotype was seen at least ten times. The rearrangement links TRBV5-4 to TRBJ2-5; possible D gene TRBD1, 6 bases. The CDR3 sequence is 15 residues long. V was cut by 5 bases and J by 1 base, with 15 bases left in between. The germline V gene encodes CDR1 SGHNT and CDR2 YYREEE (reference sequence). CDR3 nucleotide sequence: TGTGCCAGCAGAAGAGAGACAGGCGCCCAAGAGACCCAGTACTTC. It yields the protein CASRRETGAQETQYF.

This clonotype was seen at least ten times. V usage is TRBV5-1 and J usage is TRBJ2-5, with 8 nucleotides matching TRBD2. The germline V gene encodes CDR1 SGHRS and CDR2 YFSETQ. Losses at the gene ends were 2 bases for V and 2 bases for J; bases not matched to a gene: 5. The CDR3 has 15 amino acids. CDR3 region: CASSFSGTSQETQYF. CDR3 DNA: TGCGCCAGCAGCTTCAGCGGGACTAGTCAAGAGACCCAGTACTTC. The variable domain in full, completed from reference TRBV5-1 and TRBJ2-5, reads KAGVTQTPRYLIKTRGQQVTLSCSPISGHRSVSWYQQTPGQGLQFLFEYFSETQRNKGNFPGRFSGRQFSNSRSEMNVSTLELGDSALYLCASSFSGTSQETQYFGPGTRLLVL.

The CDR3 protein is CASRPTGSTYEQYF. The CDR3 nucleotides read TGTGCCAGCAGGCCGACAGGGTCTACCTACGAGCAGTACTTC. This sequence joins TRBV7-2 and TRBJ2-7; 7 nucleotides match TRBD1. Germline V CDR1 and CDR2: SGHTA, FQGNSA. This CDR3 has 14 amino acids. V lost 6 bases and J lost 2; bases outside the gene matches: 7.

This clonotype was seen many times. Written as DNA, the CDR3 is TGTGCCAGCAGCTCCCCGGGGCAGCGGGGGATCACAGATACGCAGTATTTT. It specifies CASSSPGQRGITDTQYF. This chain links TRBV7-9 with TRBJ2-3; 8 nucleotides agree with TRBD2. This CDR3 is 17 amino acids long. Germline CDR1 and CDR2: SEHNR and FQNEAQ (reference sequence). V lost 4 bases to trimming and J lost 2 bases; unmatched junction nucleotides: 11.

This clonotype occurred many times. The chain carries TRBV27 and TRBJ1-1; perhaps TRBD1 as D (5 bases). Deletions cut 4 bases from V and 1 base from J, with 10 bases between. The germline CDR1 and CDR2 sequences are MNHEY and SMNVEV (reference sequence). CDR3 length equals 14 residues. CDR3 DNA: TGTGCCAGCAGTTGGGGGATTAAGAACACTGAAGCTTTCTTT. Encoded protein: CASSWGIKNTEAFF.

This clonotype occurred many times. This sequence joins TRBV20-1 and TRBJ2-5; D gene ambiguous. This CDR3 region has 12 residues. Germline values: CDR1 DFQATT, CDR2 SNEGSKA (reference sequence). The germline V and J ends were trimmed by 3 bases and 1 base, with 6 bases remaining between them. In DNA, the CDR3 is TGCAGTGCTAGTCTAACCCAAGAGACCCAGTACTTC. It specifies CSASLTQETQYF.

DNA for the CDR3: TGTGCCAGCAGTAGCCGGGGCCAACTCACAGATACGCAGTATTTT. Protein sequence: CASSSRGQLTDTQYF. This chain joins TRBV6-8 and TRBJ2-3, with D perhaps assigned TRBD1 or TRBD2 (5 bases each). CDR3 length: 15 amino acids. The V gene's germline CDR1 is MNHGY and CDR2 SAAAGT. V was cut by 5 bases and J by 2 bases, with 14 bases left in between.

This clonotype was recorded many times. This chain links TRBV12-3 or TRBV12-4 with TRBJ2-5, with D perhaps matching TRBD2 (5 bases). The CDR3 sequence is 14 residues long. V was cut by 3 bases and J by 4 bases, with 12 bases left in between. In nucleotides, the CDR3 is TGTGCCAGCAGTTTCGGGGAGTCTCGAGAGACCCAGTACTTC. Its protein product is CASSFGESRETQYF.

The CDR3 reads CASSVLTRNYGYTF. DNA of the CDR3: TGTGCCAGTAGTGTTCTGACACGAAACTATGGCTACACCTTC. The chain has TRBV19 and TRBJ1-2; D is ambiguous. CDR1 and CDR2 (germline): LNHDA, SQIVND (reference sequence). The ends were cut back, 5 bases at V and 2 bases at J, with 12 bases in the middle. The CDR3 is 14 residues long.

This clonotype was counted a single time. The chain couples TRBV28 to TRBJ2-6, with a possible D match to TRBD2 (5 bases). This CDR3 has 15 residues. The V end was cut by 7 bases, the J end by 5 bases, with 15 bases between. Germline CDR1 and CDR2: MDHEN and SYDVKM. The CDR3 DNA reads as TGTGCCAGCATCCCCTCCGCCGGGAGGGCCAACGTCCTGACTTTC. Its protein product is CASIPSAGRANVLTF.

The chain joins TRBV20-1 to TRBJ1-4; no firm D call. This CDR3 has 13 residues. CDR1 is DFQATT, CDR2 SNEGSKA, per germline (reference sequence). Between the trimmed V and J ends, which lost 4 bases and 0 bases, there was a span of 6 bases. Here the CDR3 DNA reads TGCAGTGCTAACAGTGCAACTAATGAAAAACTGTTTTTT. This codes for CSANSATNEKLFF.

In this sample, this clonotype turned up many times. The genes are TRBV5-1 and TRBJ2-7; D might be TRBD2 (5 bases). V lost 4 bases and J lost 1, with 12 bases in between. The CDR3 runs to 14 residues. In germline, CDR1 is SGHRS, CDR2 YFSETQ. The CDR3: CASSPRGDSYEQYF. For the CDR3, the DNA is TGCGCCAGCAGCCCTCGGGGAGATTCCTACGAGCAGTACTTC.

This clonotype has a count of ten or more. The CDR3 region is CASSLSVNTGELFF. The DNA for the CDR3 is TGTGCCAGCAGCCTTAGCGTCAACACCGGGGAGCTGTTTTTT. The chain couples TRBV7-2 to TRBJ2-2, with a possible D match to TRBD2 (5 bases). The CDR3 extends over 14 amino acids. Between the trimmed V and J ends, which lost 5 bases and 2 bases, there was a span of 9 bases. The germline gives CDR1 SGHTA, CDR2 FQGNSA.

The table lists this clonotype with many counts. The chain links TRBV10-3 to TRBJ1-2; a possible D gene is TRBD1 (5 bases). V was shortened by 8 bases and J by 8 bases, with 18 bases between the two germline ends. Germline values: CDR1 ENHRY, CDR2 SYGVKD. The CDR3 is 13 amino acids. CDR3 DNA: TGTGCCATCGGAGGGGTCAGGGAGCGCGGCTACACCTTC. It encodes CAIGGVRERGYTF.

This clonotype was seen ten or more times. V gene TRBV6-2 or TRBV6-3 combines with J gene TRBJ2-6; D ambiguous. CDR1 and CDR2 from the germline V gene are MNHEY and SVGEGT. The CDR3 consists of 13 residues. V gave up 6 bases and J gave up 0 bases, with 3 bases separating them. CDR3 sequence: CASRSSGANVLTF. CDR3 sequence (DNA): TGTGCCAGCAGGAGCTCTGGGGCCAACGTCCTGACTTTC.

This clonotype was seen a few times. The chain has TRBV28 and TRBJ1-5, with D unresolved. Deletions cut 5 bases from V and 4 bases from J, with 15 bases between. The CDR3 has 15 amino acids. The V gene's germline CDR1 is MDHEN and CDR2 SYDVKM. The CDR3: CASSVTDEGNQPQHF. CDR3 sequence (DNA): TGTGCCAGCAGTGTAACGGATGAGGGTAATCAGCCCCAGCATTTT.

The chain recombines TRBV30 with TRBJ2-3; TRBD1 is a possible D gene (6 bases). Germline V gene data show CDR1 as GTSNPN and CDR2 as SVGIG (reference sequence). Trimming pared 1 base from V and 9 bases from J, leaving 17 bases between. CDR3 length equals 14 residues. CDR3 sequence (DNA): TGTGCCTGGAGTGGAGGACAGACAATTAGAACGCAGTATTTT. It encodes CAWSGGQTIRTQYF.

This clonotype was seen many times. V gene TRBV3-1 combines with J gene TRBJ2-5; D gene ambiguous. The CDR3 runs 14 residues. Trimming cost V 6 bases and J 1 base, with 12 bases left between them. The germline V gene has CDR1 LGHDT and CDR2 YNNKEL (reference sequence). CDR3 amino acids: CASRERESQETQYF. The CDR3 DNA follows: TGTGCCAGCAGGGAAAGAGAGTCCCAAGAGACCCAGTACTTC.

On this clonotype itself: A far bigger clonotype differs at one base, so this is likely a read error. The V call is TRBV4-1, the J call TRBJ2-1, with D unresolved. CDR3 length equals 17 residues. In germline, CDR1 is MGHRA, CDR2 YSYEKL. Trimming shortened V by 1 base and J by 10 bases, and 23 bases separated the two germline ends. CDR3 nucleotide sequence: TGCGCCAGCAGCCAAGGCCCCCCAGGCGCGGTTTCATACGAGCAGTTCTTC. Its translation is CASSQGPPGAVSYEQFF.